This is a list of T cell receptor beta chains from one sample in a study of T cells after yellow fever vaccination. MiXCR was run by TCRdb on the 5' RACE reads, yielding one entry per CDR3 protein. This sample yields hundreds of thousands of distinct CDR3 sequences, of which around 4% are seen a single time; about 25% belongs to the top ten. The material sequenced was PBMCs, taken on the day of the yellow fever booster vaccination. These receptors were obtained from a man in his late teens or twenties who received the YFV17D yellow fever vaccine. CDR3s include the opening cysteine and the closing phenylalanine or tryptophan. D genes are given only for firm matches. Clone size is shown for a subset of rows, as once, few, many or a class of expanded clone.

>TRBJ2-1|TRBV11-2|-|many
CASSQIRERGQFF
TGTGCCAGCAGCCAGATTAGGGAAAGGGGACAGTTCTTC
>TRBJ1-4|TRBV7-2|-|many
CASSLTGSTNEKLFF
TGTGCCAGCAGCTTAACAGGGTCAACTAATGAAAAACTGTTTTTT
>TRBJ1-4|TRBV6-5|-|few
CASKQGGATNEKLFF
TGTGCCAGCAAACAGGGTGGAGCAACTAATGAAAAACTGTTTTTT
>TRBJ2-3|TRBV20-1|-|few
CSARDYGGLTDTQYF
TGCAGTGCTAGAGACTACGGAGGTCTTACCGATACGCAGTATTTT
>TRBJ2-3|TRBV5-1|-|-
CASSVLGYTDTDTQYF
TGCGCCAGCAGCGTCCTGGGTTACACGGACACAGATACGCAGTATTTT
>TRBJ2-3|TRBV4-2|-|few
CASSQDGQGKQYF
TGTGCCAGCAGCCAAGATGGCCAGGGTAAGCAGTATTTT
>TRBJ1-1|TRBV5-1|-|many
CASSIQGGNTEAFF
TGCGCCAGCAGCATACAGGGCGGGAACACTGAAGCTTTCTTT
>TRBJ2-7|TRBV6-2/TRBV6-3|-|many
CASRGDIYEQYF
TGTGCCAGCAGGGGTGACATCTACGAGCAGTACTTC
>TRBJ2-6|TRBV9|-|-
CASSVDGRTSSGANVLTF
TGTGCCAGCAGCGTAGACGGCAGGACCAGCTCTGGGGCCAACGTCCTGACTTTC
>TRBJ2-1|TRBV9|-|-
CASSTREGRGTTSYNEQFF
TGTGCCAGCAGCACGAGGGAGGGACGGGGGACAACTTCCTACAATGAGCAGTTCTTC
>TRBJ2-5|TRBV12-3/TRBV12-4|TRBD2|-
CASSPSGGGYQETQYF
TGTGCCAGCAGTCCTAGCGGGGGAGGGTACCAAGAGACCCAGTACTTC
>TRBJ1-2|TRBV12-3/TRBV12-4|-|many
CASSPGPSLGVYGYTF
TGTGCCAGCAGTCCGGGCCCTTCACTTGGGGTCTATGGCTACACCTTC
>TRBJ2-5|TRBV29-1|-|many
CSVESIGAVEETQYF
TGCAGCGTTGAAAGTATAGGGGCAGTGGAAGAGACCCAGTACTTC
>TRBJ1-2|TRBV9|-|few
CASSAGWGNYGYTF
TGTGCCAGCAGCGCCGGGTGGGGGAACTATGGCTACACCTTC
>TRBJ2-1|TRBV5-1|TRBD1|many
CASSLGTGGANEQFF
TGCGCCAGCAGCTTGGGGACAGGTGGAGCCAATGAGCAGTTCTTC
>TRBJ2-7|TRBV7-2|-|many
CASSLGLAYEQYF
TGTGCCAGCAGCCTGGGACTGGCCTACGAGCAGTACTTC
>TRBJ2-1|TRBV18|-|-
CAGSTGDNEQFF
TGTGCCGGATCAACAGGAGACAATGAGCAGTTCTTC
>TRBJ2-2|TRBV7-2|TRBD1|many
CASSLGYGQGARAGELFF
TGTGCCAGCAGCTTAGGATACGGGCAGGGGGCAAGGGCCGGGGAGCTGTTTTTT
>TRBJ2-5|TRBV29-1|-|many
CSVDWDGQETQYF
TGCAGCGTTGACTGGGACGGCCAAGAGACCCAGTACTTC
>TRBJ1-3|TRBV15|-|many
CATSRDLSGNTIYF
TGTGCCACCAGCAGAGATCTCTCTGGAAACACCATATATTTT
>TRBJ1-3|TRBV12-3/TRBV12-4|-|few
CASSPTSDGPFSGNTIYF
TGTGCCAGCAGCCCGACCTCGGACGGTCCGTTCTCTGGAAACACCATATATTTT
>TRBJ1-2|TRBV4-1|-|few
CASSQRVNPNYGYTF
TGCGCCAGCAGCCAGAGGGTGAATCCTAACTATGGCTACACCTTC
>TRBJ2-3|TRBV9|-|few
CASSLVPTGPSTQYF
TGTGCCAGCAGCTTGGTGCCCACGGGGCCCTCCACGCAGTATTTT
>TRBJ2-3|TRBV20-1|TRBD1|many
CSAQGQETDTQYF
TGCAGTGCTCAAGGACAGGAAACAGATACGCAGTATTTT
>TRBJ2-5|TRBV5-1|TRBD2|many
CASSFGLAGYQETQYF
TGCGCCAGCAGCTTTGGACTAGCGGGGTACCAAGAGACCCAGTACTTC
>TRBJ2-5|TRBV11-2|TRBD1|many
CASSPGTGKETQYF
TGTGCCAGCAGCCCCGGGACAGGGAAAGAGACCCAGTACTTC
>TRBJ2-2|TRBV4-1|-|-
CASSQDPQHTGELFF
TGCGCCAGCAGCCAAGATCCCCAGCACACCGGGGAGCTGTTTTTT
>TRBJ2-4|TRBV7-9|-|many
CASSALGGPKNIQYF
TGTGCCAGCAGCGCCCTCGGGGGGCCCAAAAACATTCAGTACTTC
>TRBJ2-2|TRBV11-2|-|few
CASSGGLTNTGELFF
TGTGCCAGCAGCGGGGGACTGACGAACACCGGGGAGCTGTTTTTT
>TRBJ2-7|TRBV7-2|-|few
CASSFLAGIGEQYF
TGTGCCAGCAGCTTCCTGGCAGGGATCGGCGAGCAGTACTTC
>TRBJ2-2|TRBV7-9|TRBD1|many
CASSSRTGANTGELFF
TGTGCCAGCAGCTCCCGGACAGGGGCGAACACCGGGGAGCTGTTTTTT
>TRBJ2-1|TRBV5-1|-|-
CASSPPAGYEQFF
TGCGCCAGCAGCCCTCCAGCGGGTTATGAGCAGTTCTTC
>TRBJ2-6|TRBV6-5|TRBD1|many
CASSSPGQSGANVLTF
TGTGCCAGCAGTAGCCCGGGACAGTCTGGGGCCAACGTCCTGACTTTC
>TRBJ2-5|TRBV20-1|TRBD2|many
CSAPLLAGVETQYF
TGCAGTGCTCCTTTACTAGCGGGGGTAGAGACCCAGTACTTC
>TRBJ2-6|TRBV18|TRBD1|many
CASSPGQGESGANVLTF
TGTGCCAGCTCACCGGGACAGGGGGAGTCAGGGGCCAACGTCCTGACTTTC
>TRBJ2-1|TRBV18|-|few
CASSPGSGNYNEQFF
TGTGCCAGCTCACCGGGATCAGGGAACTACAATGAGCAGTTCTTC
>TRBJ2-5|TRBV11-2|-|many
CASTDLRGWETQYF
TGTGCCAGCACCGACCTACGGGGTTGGGAGACCCAGTACTTC
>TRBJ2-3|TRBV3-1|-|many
CASSQRAGTDTQYF
TGTGCCAGCAGCCAAAGGGCAGGGACAGATACGCAGTATTTT
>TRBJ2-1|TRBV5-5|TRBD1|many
CASSRPGTGRLPIRNEQFF
TGTGCCAGCAGCCGGCCCGGGACAGGGAGACTCCCAATAAGGAATGAGCAGTTCTTC
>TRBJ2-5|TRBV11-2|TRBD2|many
CASSLVPAGGSETQYF
TGTGCCAGCAGCTTAGTCCCAGCGGGGGGCTCAGAGACCCAGTACTTC
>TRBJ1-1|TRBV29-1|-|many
CSVVLGPNTEAFF
TGCAGCGTTGTTCTGGGACCGAACACTGAAGCTTTCTTT
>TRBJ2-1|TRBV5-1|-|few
CASGGPDNEQFF
TGCGCCAGCGGGGGGCCCGACAATGAGCAGTTCTTC
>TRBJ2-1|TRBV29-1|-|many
CSVASARAWNEQFF
TGCAGCGTTGCTTCAGCGAGGGCTTGGAATGAGCAGTTCTTC
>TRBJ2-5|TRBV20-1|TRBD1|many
CSAITGTVYQETQYF
TGCAGTGCTATTACCGGGACAGTGTACCAAGAGACCCAGTACTTC
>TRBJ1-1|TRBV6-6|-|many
CASAPQGTEAFF
TGTGCCAGCGCCCCCCAAGGCACTGAAGCTTTCTTT
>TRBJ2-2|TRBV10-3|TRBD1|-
CAIRPGQGETGELFF
TGTGCCATCAGGCCGGGACAGGGGGAGACCGGGGAGCTGTTTTTT
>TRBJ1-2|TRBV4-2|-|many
CASSQEVWRGGYTF
TGTGCCAGCAGCCAAGAAGTTTGGCGCGGAGGCTACACCTTC
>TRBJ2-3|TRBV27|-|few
CASSLTTLAGPSDTQYF
TGTGCCAGCAGTTTAACCACCCTCGCGGGGCCATCGGATACGCAGTATTTT
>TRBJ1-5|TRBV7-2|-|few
CASSAFPGGQPQHF
TGTGCCAGCAGCGCCTTTCCGGGCGGTCAGCCCCAGCATTTT
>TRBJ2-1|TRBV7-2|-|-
CASSFFVNNEQFF
TGTGCCAGCAGCTTCTTCGTGAACAATGAGCAGTTCTTC
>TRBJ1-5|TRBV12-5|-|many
CASGKGGNQPQHF
TGTGCTAGTGGTAAGGGCGGCAATCAGCCCCAGCATTTT
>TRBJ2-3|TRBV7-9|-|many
CASSLWTPADTQYF
TGTGCCAGCAGCTTATGGACCCCAGCAGATACGCAGTATTTT
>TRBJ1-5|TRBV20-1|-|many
CSARVDSYSNQPQHF
TGCAGTGCTAGAGTGGACAGTTATAGCAATCAGCCCCAGCATTTT
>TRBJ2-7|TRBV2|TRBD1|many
CASSDDTGDEQYF
TGTGCCAGCAGTGATGACACAGGGGACGAGCAGTACTTC
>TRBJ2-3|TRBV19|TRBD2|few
CASRRESEFPDTQYF
TGTGCCAGTAGGCGGGAGTCTGAGTTCCCAGATACGCAGTATTTT
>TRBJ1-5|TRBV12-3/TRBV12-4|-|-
CASSFGGEGNQPQHF
TGTGCCAGCAGTTTCGGAGGGGAAGGCAATCAGCCCCAGCATTTT
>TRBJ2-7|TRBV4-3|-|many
CASSRRTESSYEQYF
TGCGCCAGCAGCCGGCGGACAGAGAGCTCCTACGAGCAGTACTTC
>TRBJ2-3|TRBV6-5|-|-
CASRILLRTDTQYF
TGTGCCAGCAGAATATTGCTGCGCACAGATACGCAGTATTTT
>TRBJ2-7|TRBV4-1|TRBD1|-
CASSGRDRPSYEQYF
TGCGCCAGCAGCGGACGGGACAGGCCATCCTACGAGCAGTACTTC